The 22 T cell receptor beta chains in this list originate from one sample, sequenced in a study of T cell responses to AZD1222 COVID-19 vaccine. Profiling relied on immunoSEQ multiplex PCR, and the TCRdb table lists in-frame clones only, not all of them. Of approximately 15,000 clones in the sample, about 87% are singletons; the top ten hold just under 3%. Source: peripheral blood, taken 28 days after the second AZD1222 dose. These receptors came from an adult who received the AZD1222 COVID-19 vaccine.

This chain connects TRBV2 to TRBJ2-5; D is unclear. Between the trimmed V and J ends, which lost 4 bases and 0 bases, there was a span of 9 bases. Germline CDR1 SNHLY, CDR2 FYNNEI. The CDR3 consists of 14 residues. CDR3 in amino acids: CASSAVEYQETQYF. The CDR3 nucleotides are TGTGCCAGCAGTGCCGTGGAGTACCAAGAGACCCAGTACTTC.

CDR3 region: CASSHAGTTGDTQYF. The CDR3 coding sequence is TGTGCCAGCAGCCATGCCGGGACCACGGGGGATACGCAGTATTTT. The chain recombines TRBV3-1 (or the pseudogene TRBV3-2) with TRBJ2-3; either TRBD1 or TRBD2 may fit D (5 bases each). Germline V gene sequence: CDR1 LGHDT, CDR2 YNNKEL (reference sequence). Trimming shortened V by 3 bases and J by 6 bases, and 16 bases separated the two germline ends. The CDR3 sequence is 15 residues long.

The chain recombines TRBV7-6 with TRBJ1-6; 10 nucleotides align to TRBD1. CDR3 length equals 13 residues. CDR1 is SGHVS, CDR2 FNYEAQ, per germline. CDR3: CADRGPDNSPLHF. The CDR3 DNA reads as TGTGCTGACAGGGGGCCGGATAATTCACCCCTCCACTTT. Supplemented by reference TRBV7-6 and TRBJ1-6, the full variable domain reads GAGVSQSPRYKVTKRGQDVALRCDPISGHVSLYWYRQALGQGPEFLTYFNYEAQQDKSGLPNDRFSAERPEGSISTLTIQRTEQRDSAMYRCADRGPDNSPLHFGNGTRLTVT.

V gene TRBV7-2 combines with J gene TRBJ1-3; no firm D call. This CDR3 is 15 amino acids long. V shed 4 bases and J shed 0 bases, with 10 bases lying between them. Germline V gene lookup returns CDR1 SGHTA and CDR2 FQGNSA. This chain's CDR3 is CASSSSASSGNTIYF. CDR3 nucleotides: TGTGCCAGCAGCTCAAGCGCCAGCTCTGGAAACACCATATATTTT.

J is TRBJ2-5 and V is TRBV28, with TRBD2 identical over 13 bases. Germline V gene lookup returns CDR1 MDHEN and CDR2 SYDVKM. The CDR3 extends over 16 amino acids. V was pared by 6 bases and J by 7 bases, with 11 bases of the junction left unmatched. The CDR3 spells CASSFRTSGSSGTQYF. In DNA form, the CDR3 reads TGTGCCAGCAGCTTTAGGACTAGCGGGAGTTCGGGGACCCAGTACTTC.

The chain recombines TRBV20-1 with TRBJ2-1, with 11 positions matching TRBD2. Germline loops: CDR1 DFQATT, CDR2 SNEGSKA (reference sequence). The V and J ends lost 3 bases and 1 base, in that order; junction bases with no gene match: 8. This CDR3 contains 17 residues. This CDR3 reads CSASETSGVLSYNEQFF. The CDR3 DNA reads TGCAGTGCTAGTGAGACTAGCGGGGTCTTATCCTACAATGAGCAGTTCTTC.

The chain links TRBV5-1 to TRBJ1-4; D is ambiguous. V was cut by 4 bases and J by 8 bases, with 15 bases left in between. The V gene's germline CDR1 is SGHRS and CDR2 YFSETQ. The CDR3 runs to 14 residues. The CDR3 nucleotides are TGCGCCAGCAGCACCCGCGGAGCCGCGGAAAAACTGTTTTTT. Translating gives CASSTRGAAEKLFF.

This clone was seen a handful of times. The CDR3: CASGQQNTEAFF. CDR3 sequence (DNA): TGTGCCAGTGGACAGCAGAACACTGAAGCTTTCTTT. The rearrangement joins TRBV13 to TRBJ1-1, with D possibly being TRBD1 (6 bases). Germline CDR1 PRHDT, CDR2 FYEKMQ (reference sequence). V was shortened by 9 bases and J by 1 base, with 9 bases between the two germline ends. This CDR3 has 12 residues.

The chain links TRBV6-5 to TRBJ2-5, with 14 bases that match TRBD2. The CDR3 runs to 16 residues. Germline values: CDR1 MNHEY, CDR2 SVGAGI. V lost 4 bases, J lost 2 bases, and 3 bases stayed unmatched. CDR3 sequence reads: CASSSGLAGGQETQYF. The DNA of the CDR3 is TGTGCCAGCAGTTCCGGACTAGCGGGAGGACAAGAGACCCAGTACTTC.

The chain couples TRBV30 to TRBJ1-5, with D perhaps matching TRBD1 (5 bases). Trimming shortened V by 4 bases and J by 6 bases, and 10 bases separated the two germline ends. This CDR3 spans 12 amino acids. CDR1 is GTSNPN and CDR2 is SVGIG in the germline V gene (reference sequence). The CDR3 DNA sequence: TGTGCCTGGAACCGGGGCATTCAGCCCCAGCATTTT. This codes for CAWNRGIQPQHF.

The chain combines TRBV6-5 with TRBJ1-1, with no clear D. V was cut by 7 bases and J by 4 bases, with 13 bases left in between. The CDR3 totals 13 residues. Germline CDR1 and CDR2: MNHEY and SVGAGI. The CDR3 coding sequence is TGTGCCAGCACAGTGGGAGGGTTCACTGAAGCTTTCTTT. This encodes CASTVGGFTEAFF.

The chain combines TRBV18 with TRBJ2-7, with D tentatively TRBD1 (6 bases). Looked up from germline, CDR1 is KGHSH and CDR2 is LQKENI. V lost 1 base, J lost 5 bases, and 6 bases lay in between. The CDR3 loop spans 12 amino acids. This CDR3 reads CASSPQGDEQYF. DNA for the CDR3: TGTGCCAGCTCACCACAGGGGGACGAGCAGTACTTC.

The V gene is TRBV27, the J gene TRBJ1-1; D may be TRBD1 (5 bases). V lost 4 bases to trimming and J lost 3 bases, with 12 bases between them. The germline gives CDR1 MNHEY, CDR2 SMNVEV (reference sequence). CDR3 length equals 14 residues. The CDR3 sequence: CASSSRGDYTEAFF. The CDR3 nucleotides are TGTGCCAGCAGTTCTCGAGGGGATTACACTGAAGCTTTCTTT.

This sequence joins TRBV19 and TRBJ2-1; D is uncertain. Germline V gene lookup returns CDR1 LNHDA and CDR2 SQIVND (reference sequence). This CDR3 contains 16 residues. V was trimmed by 0 bases and J by 2 bases, leaving 11 bases between them. The CDR3 coding sequence is TGTGCCAGTAGTATAGAAGGCCGACGGACCTACAATGAGCAGTTCTTC. Its translation is CASSIEGRRTYNEQFF.

The genes are TRBV6-4 and TRBJ2-7; 11 bases align to TRBD2. Per germline, CDR1 MRHNA and CDR2 SNTAGT. Trimming took 7 bases from V and 3 from J; bases not matched to a gene: 20. The CDR3 covers 19 residues. The CDR3: CASNQGPASGLAGIYEQYF. The DNA for the CDR3 is TGTGCCAGCAACCAAGGACCTGCTTCCGGACTAGCGGGTATCTACGAGCAGTACTTC.

CDR3 region: CASSSPGNTEAFF. In DNA form, the CDR3 reads TGTGCCAGCAGTTCCCCGGGGAACACTGAAGCTTTCTTT. The rearrangement joins TRBV6-5 to TRBJ1-1, with D uncertain. The CDR3 is 13 residues long. The ends were cut back, 4 bases at V and 1 base at J, with 7 bases in the middle. CDR1 and CDR2 (germline): MNHEY, SVGAGI.

The rearrangement links TRBV28 to TRBJ2-7, with 7 bases fitting TRBD1. V gave up 4 bases and J gave up 0 bases; unmatched junction bases: 3. This CDR3 has 14 amino acids. Germline V lookup: CDR1 MDHEN, CDR2 SYDVKM. The CDR3 coding sequence is TGTGCCAGCAGTTCGGGACAGCGCTCCTACGAGCAGTACTTC. It specifies CASSSGQRSYEQYF.

V usage is TRBV7-2 and J usage is TRBJ1-6; 9 nucleotides align to TRBD1. After removal of 1 base from V and 5 bases from J, the junction contained 3 bases not matched to a gene. The CDR3 consists of 16 residues. CDR1 and CDR2 (germline): SGHTA, FQGNSA. CDR3 nucleotides: TGTGCCAGCAGCTTAGTCGGGACAGGGAATAATTCACCCCTCCACTTT. Residues: CASSLVGTGNNSPLHF.

The chain is built from TRBV30 and TRBJ2-7; TRBD1 aligns across 10 bases. J lost 6 bases, V lost 5 bases, and 7 bases had no gene match. The CDR3 is 13 residues long. Germline V gene sequence: CDR1 GTSNPN, CDR2 SVGIG (reference sequence). CDR3 region: CAWGGQGHSEQYF. In DNA form, the CDR3 reads TGTGCCTGGGGGGGACAGGGGCACAGCGAGCAGTACTTC. Full variable domain (rest looked up from reference TRBV30 and TRBJ2-7): SQTIHQWPATLVQPVGSPLSLECTVEGTSNPNLYWYRQAAGRGLQLLFYSVGIGQISSEVPQNLSASRPQDRQFILSSKKLLLSDSGFYLCAWGGQGHSEQYFGPGTRLTVT.

This chain uses TRBV13 with TRBJ2-1; D not certain. Looked up from germline, CDR1 is PRHDT and CDR2 is FYEKMQ (reference sequence). The CDR3 is 18 residues long. Trimming took off 5 bases at V and 0 bases at J, with 20 bases between the two ends. The CDR3 loop reads CASSTLLRGPSSYNEQFF. The CDR3 coding sequence is TGTGCCAGCAGCACACTTCTCCGTGGGCCCAGCTCCTACAATGAGCAGTTCTTC.

This chain uses TRBV2 with TRBJ2-1; 13 nucleotides agree with TRBD2. CDR3 length: 19 residues. J gave up 0 bases and V 4 bases, and 9 bases lay outside the gene matches. CDR1 is SNHLY, CDR2 FYNNEI, per germline. The CDR3 protein is CASSGIGLAGARSYNEQFF. In nucleotides, the CDR3 is TGTGCCAGCAGTGGCATTGGACTAGCGGGGGCGCGCTCCTACAATGAGCAGTTCTTC.

The J gene is TRBJ1-4, the V gene TRBV5-5, with TRBD1 as a possible D gene (5 bases). The CDR3 is made up of 15 amino acids. Germline CDR1 and CDR2: SGHKS and YYEKEE (reference sequence). V was pared by 5 bases and J by 0 bases, with 11 bases between. For the CDR3, the DNA is TGTGCCAGCAGGACTGACAGTGCAACTAATGAAAAACTGTTTTTT. Its protein product is CASRTDSATNEKLFF.